The 2 T cell receptor beta chains below come from one sample, sequenced in a study of T cell responses to AZD1222 COVID-19 vaccine. Method: immunoSEQ multiplex PCR; TCRdb's copy keeps in-frame clones and lacks some. The sample yields approximately 170,000 clones, over 90% seen once. The sequenced sample was peripheral blood, obtained on day 0 of AZD1222 vaccination. The origin of the receptors is an adult in good health.

The rearrangement uses TRBV30 and TRBJ1-1, with a weak D call TRBD1 (5 bases). Deletions cut 0 bases from V and 0 bases from J, with 8 bases between. CDR3 length equals 14 residues. CDR1 is GTSNPN, CDR2 SVGIG, per germline (reference sequence). The CDR3, as DNA: TGTGCCTGGAGTGTAGGGGCAGTGAACACTGAAGCTTTCTTT. It yields the protein CAWSVGAVNTEAFF.

The chain combines TRBV27 with TRBJ1-5, with 8 bases matching TRBD1. Germline lookup yields CDR1 MNHEY and CDR2 SMNVEV (reference sequence). The CDR3 spans 17 residues. With V trimmed by 3 bases and J by 5 bases, 12 bases remained unmatched. The DNA for the CDR3 is TGTGCCAGCAGTTTTAGGGGGATCAGGGGGCTCGATCAGCCCCAGCATTTT. Encoded protein: CASSFRGIRGLDQPQHF.